Here is one T cell receptor beta chain with its context. Its antigen is not yet known. No per-base quality is available; no much larger clone lies one base away. The data derive from a study of blood T cell repertoires in COVID-19 (dated by TCRdb to the early 2020s). Background for the entire study: The collaborator samples originated in the United States, Italy and Spain and spanned the acute and convalescent phases of COVID-19. The material from the prospective study consisted of cDNA or gDNA derived from T cells, B-cell-depleted T cells, or PBMCs. Subjects who had been exposed to COVID-19, were actively infected with it, or had recovered from it provided the deeply sampled blood TCRbeta repertoires that made up the dataset. The repertoires were released in a freely available public database meant as a resource for research on the immune response to SARS-CoV-2. The samples were drawn from two sources: the first 160 participants of the ongoing ImmuneRACE study, and approximately 1,300 subjects contributed by 6 global collaborators. Nearly every sample came with metadata listing a de-identified subject ID, COVID-19 status, age in years and sex. HLA class I and class II types, where available, came from metadata supplied by the sample provider rather than from assay-based typing.

The immunoSEQ Assay, a bias-controlled multiplex PCR, was used to amplify TCRbeta CDR3 regions from genomic DNA. From the authors' description of their analysis: Within the assay, amplification of reference gene primers was used to estimate how many nucleated cells each sample contained. To quantify the absolute abundance of each unique TCRbeta CDR3 rearrangement, sequence reads were collapsed and filtered. For each sample, productive Simpson clonality was calculated as the square root of Simpson's diversity index across productive rearrangements. TCRdb's version of the immuneACCESS table is confined to in-frame rearrangements and falls short of the full clone set. An unresolved V gene accounts for under half of the shortfall where checked; the remainder is of unknown origin. The V and J calls and clone size come from that table; D and trimming were worked out from the DNA. Here the sample has about 370,000 clones; 80% to 90% occur a single time. The ten largest clones take up approximately 1% of the sample.

In the prospective study, participants were roughly 18 to 89 years old, resided in about two dozen geographic areas of the United States, and were enrolled through a virtual design. In the prospective study, participants were assigned to cohorts based on the clinical history participants reported in a screening survey and a study questionnaire. Recovered participants in ImmuneRACE Cohort 3 were defined by two consecutive negative NP/OP PCR tests, clearance by a healthcare professional, or resolution of symptoms. In the prospective study, mobile phlebotomists collected whole blood, serum and a nasopharyngeal or oropharyngeal swab from each participant. Additional blood draws and questionnaires over an approximately 2-month period could optionally be provided by prospective study participants. Blood samples from the prospective study were shipped frozen or at room temperature prior to DNA extraction.

Results and caveats for the whole study, not just this receptor: How much clinical and demographic metadata was included differed by source and by participant, and the metadata was provided uncurated.

Counted from cysteine to phenylalanine, this CDR3 has 14 amino acids. Only the CDR3 region is kept as DNA, spanning 42 bases read in frame from base 1. The germline V gene gives CDR1 as MDHEN and CDR2 as SYDVKM. Relative to germline, V is 4 bases shorter and J is 0 bases shorter, with 9 bases between their ends. The material sequenced was PBMCs or T cells enriched from blood (not recorded which). This TCR derives from a man between 18 and 35 years old who had recovered from COVID-19. The rearrangement combines TRBV28 with TRBJ1-2; the D gene remains uncertain. In nucleotide form, the sequence is TGTGCCAGCAGTTATGAGGCGGCTAACTATGGCTACACCTTC. It translates to CASSYEAANYGYTF.